This entry features one TCR beta chain sequence. These data belong to a study of OX40 agonist ivuxolimab in advanced cancers. Study overall: Ivuxolimab is an agonistic anti-OX40 (CD134) antibody, and patients were treated with it.

Sequencing used immunoSEQ multiplex PCR; TCRdb keeps in-frame clones, though not all of them. The table has some 66,000 clones, roughly four fifths seen once. Germline V gene lookup returns CDR1 LNHDA and CDR2 SQIVND (reference sequence). The ends were cut back, 1 base at V and 0 bases at J, with 4 bases in the middle. The CDR3 is made up of 13 amino acids. The receptor was isolated from an adult with an advanced solid tumor such as melanoma, head and neck, liver or kidney cancer. The specimen comprised CD4+ or CD8+ T cells sorted from blood, sampled in a trial of the OX40 agonist ivuxolimab. The chain uses TRBV19 and TRBJ2-7; D uncertain. CDR3 nucleotides: TGTGCCAGTAGTATAGGACCCTCCTACGAGCAGTACTTC. Protein: CASSIGPSYEQYF.